What follows is one T cell receptor (beta chain) and its context. This entry is derived from a study of cytomegalovirus exposure and HLA in healthy donors. The CDR3 consists of 16 residues. V lost 0 bases to trimming and J lost 2 bases; unmatched junction nucleotides: 6. Germline CDR1 and CDR2: SGHRS and YFSETQ. The PCR used 60 Vbeta and 13 Jbeta primers. Profiling relied on immunoSEQ multiplex PCR, and the TCRdb table lists in-frame clones only, not all of them. The sample includes some 170,000 clones, about three quarters of them seen just once. V gene TRBV5-1 combines with J gene TRBJ2-5, with TRBD2 matching 8 bases. The TCR was taken from a man in his late teens or twenties in good health and CMV-seropositive. The sequenced material came from PBMCs. Written as DNA, the CDR3 is TGCGCCAGCAGCTTGGGTTCTAGCGGGCATCAAGAGACCCAGTACTTC. Residues: CASSLGSSGHQETQYF.